This TCR beta chain was sequenced in a study of T cell responses to AZD1222 COVID-19 vaccine. General study results and limits: Donors, mostly white British, included more females; clonal diversity was possibly underestimated. Spike was spanned by vaccine-associated CD4 TCRs, which were dominant at 160-218 and 743-854. Nearly half of spike-specific TCRs reportedly target unmutated variant regions. Only a handful of AZD1222 recipients, several in all, had baseline seropositivity.

Worth noting for this clone: Antigen specificity is unknown.

Method: immunoSEQ multiplex PCR; TCRdb's copy keeps in-frame clones and lacks some. The sample holds about 170,000 clones; about nine tenths are singletons and the top ten take 2% to 3%. The sequence came from an adult in good health. Source: peripheral blood, taken on day 0 of AZD1222 vaccination.

The CDR3 nucleotides are TGTGCCACCAGTGACTCCATCTTCCGGACAGGGGACTATGGCTACACCTTC. As protein: CATSDSIFRTGDYGYTF. The gene calls are TRBV24-1 and TRBJ1-2, with 9 positions matching TRBD1. The CDR3 runs to 17 residues. CDR1 is KGHDR, CDR2 SFDVKD, per germline. V was clipped by 4 bases and J by 3 bases; unmatched bases: 11.